What follows describes a single T cell receptor (beta chain). TCRdb passed the 5' RACE reads through MiXCR, listing each CDR3 protein once. The table lists some 9,000 distinct CDR3 sequences, approximately 46% of them singletons, with around 3% in the top ten. Cells sorted as Tregs were CD4+, CD25+ and CD127-/low. Germline lookup yields CDR1 SGHTA and CDR2 FQGNSA. The CDR3 extends over 12 amino acids. V was cut by 3 bases and J by 3 bases, with 3 bases left in between. Sequenced input: Tregs sorted from a lymph node. This chain uses TRBV7-2 with TRBJ2-1; D unresolved. This sequence originates from a female donor with breast cancer. CDR3 amino acids: CASSFGYNEQFF. As DNA, the CDR3 is TGTGCCAGCAGCTTTGGCTACAATGAGCAGTTCTTC.